This is a list of T cell receptor beta chains from one sample in a study of OX40 agonist ivuxolimab in advanced cancers. Generated by immunoSEQ multiplex PCR, the TCRdb table keeps only in-frame clones and is missing some. The sample yields approximately 7,000 clones, around 70% seen once. Sequencing was performed on CD4+ or CD8+ T cells sorted from blood, taken in a trial of the OX40 agonist ivuxolimab. The origin of the receptors is an adult with an advanced solid tumor such as melanoma, head and neck, liver or kidney cancer. CDR3s include the opening cysteine and the closing phenylalanine or tryptophan. D genes are given only for firm matches. Clone sizes are given selectively: once, few, many, or a class where the clone is expanded.

V gene: TRBV6-5; J gene: TRBJ2-1; D gene: -; clone size: few; CDR3 length: 12; CDR3 protein: CASSPNWNEQFF; CDR3 DNA: TGTGCCAGCAGCCCGAACTGGAATGAGCAGTTCTTC
V gene: TRBV28; J gene: TRBJ1-6; D gene: -; clone size: -; CDR3 length: 12; CDR3 protein: CASSRQASPLHF; CDR3 DNA: TGTGCCAGCAGTCGACAGGCTTCACCCCTCCACTTT
V gene: TRBV6-9; J gene: TRBJ2-3; D gene: TRBD2; clone size: few; CDR3 length: 15; CDR3 protein: CASRSSGLAGVTQYF; CDR3 DNA: TGTGCCAGCAGATCGTCGGGACTAGCGGGGGTTACGCAGTATTTT
V gene: TRBV2; J gene: TRBJ1-5; D gene: TRBD1; clone size: -; CDR3 length: 15; CDR3 protein: CASREPGQGAQPQHF; CDR3 DNA: TGTGCCAGCAGGGAGCCGGGACAGGGGGCACAGCCCCAGCATTTT
V gene: TRBV15; J gene: TRBJ2-5; D gene: -; clone size: -; CDR3 length: 12; CDR3 protein: CATSNLQETQYF; CDR3 DNA: TGTGCCACCAGCAACCTCCAAGAGACCCAGTACTTC
V gene: TRBV11-2; J gene: TRBJ2-1; D gene: -; clone size: few; CDR3 length: 12; CDR3 protein: CASSLGKNEQFF; CDR3 DNA: TGTGCCAGCAGCTTAGGTAAGAATGAGCAGTTCTTC
V gene: TRBV7-8; J gene: TRBJ1-1; D gene: TRBD1; clone size: -; CDR3 length: 17; CDR3 protein: CASSLDRHRGGDTEAFF; CDR3 DNA: TGTGCCAGCAGCTTAGACCGGCACAGGGGCGGGGACACTGAAGCTTTCTTT
V gene: TRBV7-2; J gene: TRBJ1-1; D gene: -; clone size: -; CDR3 length: 16; CDR3 protein: CASSLSRVSPNTEAFF; CDR3 DNA: TGTGCCAGCAGCCTATCTAGGGTCTCACCGAACACTGAAGCTTTCTTT
V gene: TRBV11-2; J gene: TRBJ2-7; D gene: -; clone size: -; CDR3 length: 13; CDR3 protein: CASSLGTSYEQYF; CDR3 DNA: TGTGCCAGCAGCTTGGGGACTTCCTACGAGCAGTACTTC
V gene: TRBV7-9; J gene: TRBJ2-3; D gene: -; clone size: few; CDR3 length: 16; CDR3 protein: CASSLFRDTNTDTQYF; CDR3 DNA: TGTGCCAGCAGCTTATTCCGGGACACCAACACAGATACGCAGTATTTT
V gene: TRBV4-2; J gene: TRBJ1-2; D gene: -; clone size: few; CDR3 length: 14; CDR3 protein: CASSQEDRGYGYTF; CDR3 DNA: TGTGCCAGCAGCCAAGAGGACCGGGGGTATGGCTACACCTTC
V gene: TRBV6-5; J gene: TRBJ2-7; D gene: -; clone size: -; CDR3 length: 16; CDR3 protein: CASSYSPRDTAYEQYF; CDR3 DNA: TGTGCCAGCAGTTACTCCCCGAGGGACACTGCCTACGAGCAGTACTTC
V gene: TRBV28; J gene: TRBJ2-1; D gene: TRBD2; clone size: -; CDR3 length: 15; CDR3 protein: CASSPYQTSSDEQFF; CDR3 DNA: TGTGCCAGCAGCCCATACCAGACTAGCAGTGATGAGCAGTTCTTC
V gene: TRBV2; J gene: TRBJ1-4; D gene: TRBD1; clone size: -; CDR3 length: 13; CDR3 protein: CASHGQGWEKLFF; CDR3 DNA: TGTGCCAGTCATGGACAGGGTTGGGAAAAACTGTTTTTT
V gene: TRBV7-6; J gene: TRBJ2-7; D gene: TRBD1; clone size: -; CDR3 length: 15; CDR3 protein: CASSRGTGSSYEQYF; CDR3 DNA: TGTGCCAGCAGCCGAGGGACAGGGAGCTCCTACGAGCAGTACTTC
V gene: TRBV4-2; J gene: TRBJ2-3; D gene: -; clone size: few; CDR3 length: 14; CDR3 protein: CASSFVGGTDTQYF; CDR3 DNA: TGTGCCAGCAGCTTCGTGGGCGGCACAGATACGCAGTATTTT
V gene: TRBV7-6; J gene: TRBJ2-1; D gene: TRBD2; clone size: -; CDR3 length: 14; CDR3 protein: CASSPRLAYNEQFF; CDR3 DNA: TGTGCCAGCAGCCCTCGACTAGCGTACAATGAGCAGTTCTTC